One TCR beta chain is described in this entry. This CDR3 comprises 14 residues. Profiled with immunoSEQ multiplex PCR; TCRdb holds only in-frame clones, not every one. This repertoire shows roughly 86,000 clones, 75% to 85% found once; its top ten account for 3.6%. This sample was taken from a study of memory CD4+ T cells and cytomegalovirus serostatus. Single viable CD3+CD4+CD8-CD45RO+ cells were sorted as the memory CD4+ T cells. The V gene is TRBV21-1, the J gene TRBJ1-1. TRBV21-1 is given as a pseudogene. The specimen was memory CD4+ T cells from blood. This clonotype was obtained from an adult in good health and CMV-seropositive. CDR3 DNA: TGTGCCAGCAGCAAAGGCGGAGGGTTTACTGAAGCTTTCTTT. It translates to CASSKGGGFTEAFF.